This passage covers 10 T cell receptor beta chains from one sample sequenced in a study of T cell responses to AZD1222 COVID-19 vaccine. Measured with immunoSEQ multiplex PCR; TCRdb has only the in-frame clones, and not every one. The repertoire holds tens of thousands of clones, with approximately 85% as singletons. The sample in question was peripheral blood, obtained on day 0 of AZD1222 vaccination. These receptors were taken from an adult in good health.

With regard to this clone: This sample includes further DNA sequences coding for the same CDR3. The genes are TRBV7-9 and TRBJ1-6; D may be TRBD1 (5 bases). Germline V gene sequence: CDR1 SEHNR, CDR2 FQNEAQ (reference sequence). V was trimmed by 3 bases and J by 9 bases, leaving 6 bases between them. CDR3 length: 12 residues. The CDR3 protein is CASSLGGSPLHF. CDR3 DNA: TGTGCCAGCAGCTTGGGGGGTTCACCCCTCCACTTT. The whole variable domain, remainder taken from reference TRBV7-9 and TRBJ1-6, is DTGVSQNPRHKITKRGQNVTFRCDPISEHNRLYWYRQTLGQGPEFLTYFQNEAQLEKSRLLSDRFSAERPKGSFSTLEIQRTEQGDSAMYLCASSLGGSPLHFGNGTRLTVT.

V usage is TRBV11-2 and J usage is TRBJ1-5; 11 bases map to TRBD1. Trimming took 3 bases from V and 2 from J; bases not matched to a gene: 3. Germline CDR1 and CDR2: SGHAT and FQNNGV. The CDR3 runs to 16 residues. The CDR3 bases are TGTGCCAGCAGCTTTGGGACAGGGGGAGGCAATCAGCCCCAGCATTTT. Residues: CASSFGTGGGNQPQHF.

CDR3 DNA: TGCGCCAGCAGCCTGGAAGGCAGGGCAATTGACGAGCAGTACTTC. This gives the protein CASSLEGRAIDEQYF. The J gene is TRBJ2-7, the V gene TRBV4-3; perhaps TRBD1 as D (5 bases). Germline V CDR1 and CDR2: LGHNA, YSLEER. There are 15 residues in the CDR3. V was pared by 4 bases and J by 5 bases, with 18 bases between.

This rearrangement joins TRBV12-3 or TRBV12-4 to TRBJ2-7; a weak D match, TRBD1 (6 bases). Trimming cost V 6 bases and J 1 base, with 10 bases left between them. The CDR3 loop spans 13 amino acids. The chain's CDR3 is CASRSTGSYEQYF. The CDR3 coding sequence is TGTGCCAGCAGATCTACAGGGTCCTACGAGCAGTACTTC.

The CDR3 sequence is CASCSSRRGLGDNQPQHF. CDR3 sequence (DNA): TGTGCCAGCTGTTCTAGCCGACGGGGATTGGGGGATAATCAGCCCCAGCATTTT. The V gene is TRBV27, the J gene TRBJ1-5; weak D call: TRBD1 (5 bases). This CDR3 has 18 amino acids. Deletions cut 8 bases from V and 4 bases from J, with 27 bases between. Germline CDR1 reads MNHEY; CDR2 reads SMNVEV (reference sequence).

In this sample, this clone is medium-sized. V gene TRBV7-9 combines with J gene TRBJ1-1; no firm D call. The CDR3 is 13 amino acids. Trimming cost V 5 bases and J 5 bases, with 12 bases left between them. Looked up from germline, CDR1 is SEHNR and CDR2 is FQNEAQ (reference sequence). The CDR3 bases are TGTGCCAGCAGCCCCACGGGCCGGACTGAAGCTTTCTTT. Translation: CASSPTGRTEAFF.

The chain carries TRBV11-3 and TRBJ2-2, with D unclear. With 3 bases removed from V and 5 bases from J, the gap between germline ends came to 1 base. This CDR3 has 11 residues. Per germline, CDR1 SGHNT and CDR2 YENEEA. The DNA of the CDR3 is TGTGCCAGCAGCTTGACCGGGGAGCTGTTTTTT. Translation: CASSLTGELFF.

The chain recombines TRBV27 with TRBJ1-2, with unresolved D. Trimming shortened V by 6 bases and J by 3 bases, and 20 bases separated the two germline ends. Per germline, CDR1 MNHEY and CDR2 SMNVEV (reference sequence). There are 16 residues in the CDR3. CDR3 sequence: CASSPEPWTEYYGYTF. In DNA form, the CDR3 reads TGTGCCAGCAGCCCAGAACCCTGGACGGAGTACTATGGCTACACCTTC.

The chain couples TRBV5-1 to TRBJ1-2; D remains unclear. Germline V gene lookup returns CDR1 SGHRS and CDR2 YFSETQ. CDR3 length equals 15 residues. The V end was cut by 2 bases, the J end by 0 bases, with 11 bases between. CDR3 region: CASSFDGQSNYGYTF. The CDR3 nucleotides read TGCGCCAGCAGCTTTGATGGTCAGTCTAACTATGGCTACACCTTC.

The chain couples TRBV25-1 to TRBJ2-5; 7 bases are shared with TRBD2. This CDR3 comprises 14 residues. With 4 bases clipped from V and 4 bases from J, the junction kept 6 bases outside the gene matches. The V gene's germline CDR1 is MGHDK and CDR2 SYGVNS. DNA of the CDR3: TGTGCCAGCAGTGCCCTCAGGGAGGGAGAGACCCAGTACTTC. Amino acids: CASSALREGETQYF.